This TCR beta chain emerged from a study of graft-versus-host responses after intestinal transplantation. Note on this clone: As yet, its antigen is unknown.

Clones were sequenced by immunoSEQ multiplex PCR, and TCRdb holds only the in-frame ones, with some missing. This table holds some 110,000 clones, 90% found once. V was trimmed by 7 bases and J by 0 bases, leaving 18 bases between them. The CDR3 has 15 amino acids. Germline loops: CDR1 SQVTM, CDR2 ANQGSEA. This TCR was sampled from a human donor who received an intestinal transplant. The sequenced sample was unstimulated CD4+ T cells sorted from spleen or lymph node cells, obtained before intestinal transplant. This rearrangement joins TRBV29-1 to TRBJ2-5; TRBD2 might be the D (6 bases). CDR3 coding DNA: TGCAGCGGCACCCGGGACTCATCGTACCAAGAGACCCAGTACTTC. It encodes CSGTRDSSYQETQYF. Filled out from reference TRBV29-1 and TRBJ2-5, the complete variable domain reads SAVISQKPSRDICQRGTSLTIQCQVDSQVTMMFWYRQQPGQSLTLIATANQGSEATYESGFVIDKFPISRPNLTFSTLTVSNMSPEDSSIYLCSGTRDSSYQETQYFGPGTRLLVL.